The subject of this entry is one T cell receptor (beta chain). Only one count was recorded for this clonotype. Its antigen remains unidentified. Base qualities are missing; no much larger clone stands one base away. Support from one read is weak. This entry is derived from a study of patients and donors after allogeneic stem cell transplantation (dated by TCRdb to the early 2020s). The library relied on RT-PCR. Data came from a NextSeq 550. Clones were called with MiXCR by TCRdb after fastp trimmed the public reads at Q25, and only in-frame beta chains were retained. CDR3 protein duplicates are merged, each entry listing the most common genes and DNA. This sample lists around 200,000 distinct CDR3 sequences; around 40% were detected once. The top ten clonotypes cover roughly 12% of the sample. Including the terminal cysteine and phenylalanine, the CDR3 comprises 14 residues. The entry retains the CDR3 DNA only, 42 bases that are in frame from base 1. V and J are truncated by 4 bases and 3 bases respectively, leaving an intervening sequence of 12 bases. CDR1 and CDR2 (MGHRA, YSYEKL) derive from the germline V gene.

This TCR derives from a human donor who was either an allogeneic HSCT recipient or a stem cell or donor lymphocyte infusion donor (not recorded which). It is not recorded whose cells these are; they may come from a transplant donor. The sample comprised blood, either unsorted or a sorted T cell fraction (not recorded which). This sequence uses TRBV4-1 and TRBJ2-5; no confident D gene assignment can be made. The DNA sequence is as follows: TGCGCCAGCAGCCCCGGACCAACCAAAGAGACCCAGTACTTC. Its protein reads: CASSPGPTKETQYF.